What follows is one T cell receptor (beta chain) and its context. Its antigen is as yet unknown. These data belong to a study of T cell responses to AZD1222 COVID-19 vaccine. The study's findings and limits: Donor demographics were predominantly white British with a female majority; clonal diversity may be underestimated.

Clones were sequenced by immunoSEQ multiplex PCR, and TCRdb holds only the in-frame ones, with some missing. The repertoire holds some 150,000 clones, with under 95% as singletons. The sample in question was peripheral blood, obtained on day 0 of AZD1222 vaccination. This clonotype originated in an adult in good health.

Here the CDR3 reads CASSRGTGSSYNSPLHF. The CDR3 DNA is TGTGCCAGTAGCCGAGGGACAGGGAGCTCCTATAATTCACCCCTCCACTTT. The gene calls are TRBV19 and TRBJ1-6; 9 bases are shared with TRBD1. Germline CDR1 LNHDA, CDR2 SQIVND (reference sequence). V lost 6 bases, J lost 0 bases, and 6 bases stayed unmatched. This CDR3 region has 17 residues.